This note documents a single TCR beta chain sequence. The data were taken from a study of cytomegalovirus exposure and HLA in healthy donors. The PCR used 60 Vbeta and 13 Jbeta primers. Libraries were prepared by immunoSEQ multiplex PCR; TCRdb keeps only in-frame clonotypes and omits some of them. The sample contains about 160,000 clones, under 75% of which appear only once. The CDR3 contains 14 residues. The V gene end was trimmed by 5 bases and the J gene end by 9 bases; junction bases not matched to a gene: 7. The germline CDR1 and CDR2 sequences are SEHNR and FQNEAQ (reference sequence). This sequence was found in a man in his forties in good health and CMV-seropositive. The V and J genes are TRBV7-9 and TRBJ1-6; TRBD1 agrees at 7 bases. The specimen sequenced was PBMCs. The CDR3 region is CASSATGKGSPLHF. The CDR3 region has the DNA TGTGCCAGCAGCGCGACAGGGAAAGGTTCACCCCTCCACTTT.